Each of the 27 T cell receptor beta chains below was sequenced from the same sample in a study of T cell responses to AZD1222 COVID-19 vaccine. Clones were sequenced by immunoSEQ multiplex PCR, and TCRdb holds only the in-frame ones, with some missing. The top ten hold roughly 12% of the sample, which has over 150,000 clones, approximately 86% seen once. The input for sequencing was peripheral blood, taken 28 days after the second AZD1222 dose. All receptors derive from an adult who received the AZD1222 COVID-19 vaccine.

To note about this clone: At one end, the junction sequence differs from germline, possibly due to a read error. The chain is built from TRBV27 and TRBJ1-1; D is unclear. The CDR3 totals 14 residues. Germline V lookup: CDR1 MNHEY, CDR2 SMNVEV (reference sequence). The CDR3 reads CASRFRYPNTEAFF. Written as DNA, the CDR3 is TGTGCCAGCCGTTTCAGATATCCAAACACTGAAGCTTTCTTT.

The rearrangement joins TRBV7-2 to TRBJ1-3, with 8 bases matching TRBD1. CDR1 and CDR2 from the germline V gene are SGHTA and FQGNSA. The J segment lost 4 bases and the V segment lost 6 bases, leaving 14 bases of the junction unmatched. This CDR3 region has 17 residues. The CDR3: CASSIGRAGGLGNTIYF. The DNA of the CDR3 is TGTGCCAGCAGTATCGGGCGGGCAGGGGGCTTAGGAAACACCATATATTTT.

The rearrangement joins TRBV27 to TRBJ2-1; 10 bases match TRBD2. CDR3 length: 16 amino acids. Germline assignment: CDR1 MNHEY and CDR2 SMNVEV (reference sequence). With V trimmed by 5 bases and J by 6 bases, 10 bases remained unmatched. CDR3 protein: CASSPTKERGGNEQFF. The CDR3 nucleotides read TGTGCCAGCAGTCCCACAAAAGAGCGGGGGGGCAATGAGCAGTTCTTC.

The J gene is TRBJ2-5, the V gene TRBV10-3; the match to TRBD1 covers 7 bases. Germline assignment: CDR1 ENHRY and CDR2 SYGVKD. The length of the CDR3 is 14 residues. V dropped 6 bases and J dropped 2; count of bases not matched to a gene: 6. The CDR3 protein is CAIRLGQQQETQYF. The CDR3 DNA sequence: TGTGCCATCAGATTGGGACAGCAACAAGAGACCCAGTACTTC.

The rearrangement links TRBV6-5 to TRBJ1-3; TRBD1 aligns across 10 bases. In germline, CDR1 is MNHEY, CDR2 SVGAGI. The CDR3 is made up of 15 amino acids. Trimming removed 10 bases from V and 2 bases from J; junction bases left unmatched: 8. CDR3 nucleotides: TGTGCCACCGATAAGGGACAGGGGACTGGAAACACCATATATTTT. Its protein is CATDKGQGTGNTIYF.

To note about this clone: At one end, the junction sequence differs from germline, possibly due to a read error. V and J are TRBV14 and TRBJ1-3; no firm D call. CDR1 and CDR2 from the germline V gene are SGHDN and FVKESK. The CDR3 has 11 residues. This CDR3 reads CASSPRGRWRF. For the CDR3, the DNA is TGTGCCAGCAGCCCGCGAGGGAGGTGGCGTTTT.

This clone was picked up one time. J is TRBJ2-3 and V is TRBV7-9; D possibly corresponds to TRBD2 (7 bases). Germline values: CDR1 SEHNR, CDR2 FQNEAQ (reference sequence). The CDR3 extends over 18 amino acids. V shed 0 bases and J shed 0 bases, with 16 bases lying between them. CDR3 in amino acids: CASSLAGAAGISTDTQYF. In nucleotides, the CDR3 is TGTGCCAGCAGCTTAGCGGGGGCAGCGGGGATAAGCACAGATACGCAGTATTTT.

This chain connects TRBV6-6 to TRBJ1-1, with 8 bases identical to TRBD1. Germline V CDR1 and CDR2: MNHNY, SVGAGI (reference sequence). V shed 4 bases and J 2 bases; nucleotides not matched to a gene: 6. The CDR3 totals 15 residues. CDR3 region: CASSSYRGINTEAFF. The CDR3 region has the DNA TGTGCCAGCAGTTCCTACAGGGGGATTAACACTGAAGCTTTCTTT.

CDR3 amino acids: CASSPSGGRQPQHF. The CDR3 DNA reads as TGTGCCAGCAGCCCCTCAGGGGGCAGGCAGCCCCAGCATTTT. This sequence joins TRBV7-9 and TRBJ1-5, with 8 bases lining up with TRBD1. The CDR3 extends over 14 amino acids. V was pared by 5 bases and J by 7 bases, with 7 bases of the junction left unmatched. From germline, CDR1 is SEHNR and CDR2 FQNEAQ (reference sequence).

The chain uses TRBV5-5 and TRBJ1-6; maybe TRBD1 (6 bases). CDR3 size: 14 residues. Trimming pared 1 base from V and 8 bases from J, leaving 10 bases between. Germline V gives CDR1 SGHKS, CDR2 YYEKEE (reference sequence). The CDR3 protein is CASSLTGNDSPLHF. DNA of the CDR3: TGTGCCAGCAGCTTGACAGGGAACGATTCACCCCTCCACTTT.

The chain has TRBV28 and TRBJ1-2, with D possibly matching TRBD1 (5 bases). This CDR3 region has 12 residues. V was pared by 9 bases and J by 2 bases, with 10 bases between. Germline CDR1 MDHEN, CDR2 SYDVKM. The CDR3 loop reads CASWGVNYGYTF. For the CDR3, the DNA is TGTGCCAGTTGGGGGGTAAACTATGGCTACACCTTC.

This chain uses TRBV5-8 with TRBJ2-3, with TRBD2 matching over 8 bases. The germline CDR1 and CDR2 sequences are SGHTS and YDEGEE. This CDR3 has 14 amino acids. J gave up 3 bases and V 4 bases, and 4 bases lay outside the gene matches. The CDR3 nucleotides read TGTGCCAGCAGCGGCGGGGGGCAGACAGATACGCAGTATTTT. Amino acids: CASSGGGQTDTQYF.

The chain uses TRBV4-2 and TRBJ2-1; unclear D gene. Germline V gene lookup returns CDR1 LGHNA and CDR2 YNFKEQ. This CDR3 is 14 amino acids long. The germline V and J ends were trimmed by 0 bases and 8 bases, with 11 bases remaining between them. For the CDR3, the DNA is TGTGCCAGCAGCCAAGATGTCAGAGGCTATGAGCAGTTCTTC. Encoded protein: CASSQDVRGYEQFF.

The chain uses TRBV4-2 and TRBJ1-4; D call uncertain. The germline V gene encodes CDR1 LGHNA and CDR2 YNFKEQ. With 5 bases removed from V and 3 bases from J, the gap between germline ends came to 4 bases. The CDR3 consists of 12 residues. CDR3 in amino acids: CASSRPNEKLFF. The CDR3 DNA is TGTGCCAGCAGCAGACCTAATGAAAAACTGTTTTTT.

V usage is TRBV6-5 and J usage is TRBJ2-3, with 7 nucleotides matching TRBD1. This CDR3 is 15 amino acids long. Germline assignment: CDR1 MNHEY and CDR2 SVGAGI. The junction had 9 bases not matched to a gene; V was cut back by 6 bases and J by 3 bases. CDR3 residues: CASSIRQGGTDTQYF. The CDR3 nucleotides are TGTGCCAGCAGCATTAGACAGGGCGGTACAGATACGCAGTATTTT.

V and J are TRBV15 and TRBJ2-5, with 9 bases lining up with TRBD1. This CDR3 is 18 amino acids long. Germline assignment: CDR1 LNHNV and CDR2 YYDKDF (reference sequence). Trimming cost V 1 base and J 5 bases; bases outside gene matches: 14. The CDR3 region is CATSRGPLTGGLSETQYF. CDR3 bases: TGTGCCACCAGCAGAGGGCCCCTTACAGGGGGCCTAAGCGAGACCCAGTACTTC.

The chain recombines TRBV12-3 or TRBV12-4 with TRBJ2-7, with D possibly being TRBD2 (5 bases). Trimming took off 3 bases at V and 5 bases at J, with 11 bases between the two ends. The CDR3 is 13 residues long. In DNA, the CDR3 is TGTGCCAGCAGTTTTTTATCCGGGGACGAGCAGTACTTC. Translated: CASSFLSGDEQYF.

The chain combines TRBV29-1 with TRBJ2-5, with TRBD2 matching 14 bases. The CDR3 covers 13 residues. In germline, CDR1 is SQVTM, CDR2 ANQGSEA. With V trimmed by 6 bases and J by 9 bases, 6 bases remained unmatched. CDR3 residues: CSVTTSGGDAQYF. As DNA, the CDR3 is TGCAGCGTGACGACTAGCGGGGGGGACGCCCAGTACTTC.

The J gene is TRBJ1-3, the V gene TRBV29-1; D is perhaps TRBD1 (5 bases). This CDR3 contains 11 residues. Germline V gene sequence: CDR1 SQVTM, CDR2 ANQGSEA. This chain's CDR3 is CGHSFGNTIYF. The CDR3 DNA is TGCGGACACTCATTTGGAAACACCATATATTTT.

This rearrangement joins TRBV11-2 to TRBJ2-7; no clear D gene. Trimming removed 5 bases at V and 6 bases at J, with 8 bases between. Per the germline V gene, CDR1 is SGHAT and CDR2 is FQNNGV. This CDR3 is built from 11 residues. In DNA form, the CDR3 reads TGTGCCAGCAGCCTTTTCGGCGAGCAGTACTTC. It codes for CASSLFGEQYF.

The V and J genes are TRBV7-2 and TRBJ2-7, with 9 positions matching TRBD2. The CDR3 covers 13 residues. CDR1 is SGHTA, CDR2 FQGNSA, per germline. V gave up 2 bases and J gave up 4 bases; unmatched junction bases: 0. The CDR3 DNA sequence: TGTGCCAGCAGCTTACTAGCGGGATACGAGCAGTACTTC. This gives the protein CASSLLAGYEQYF.

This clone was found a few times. In DNA, the CDR3 is TGTGCCAGCAGTGATATGGGGGGGAGCTCCTACAATGAGCAGTTCTTC. Amino acid sequence: CASSDMGGSSYNEQFF. The chain links TRBV2 to TRBJ2-1; 7 bases line up with TRBD2. The V segment lost 3 bases and the J segment 0 bases; nucleotides outside the gene matches: 5. Germline CDR1 and CDR2: SNHLY and FYNNEI. This CDR3 has 16 residues.

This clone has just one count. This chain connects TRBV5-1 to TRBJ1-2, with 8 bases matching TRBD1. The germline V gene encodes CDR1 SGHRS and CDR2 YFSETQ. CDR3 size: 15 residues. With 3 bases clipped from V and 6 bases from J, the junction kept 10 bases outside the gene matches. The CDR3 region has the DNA TGCGCCAGCAGCTCCGCCGCGACAGGGGTGGATGGCTACACCTTC. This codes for CASSSAATGVDGYTF. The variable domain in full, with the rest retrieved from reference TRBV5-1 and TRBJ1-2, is KAGVTQTPRYLIKTRGQQVTLSCSPISGHRSVSWYQQTPGQGLQFLFEYFSETQRNKGNFPGRFSGRQFSNSRSEMNVSTLELGDSALYLCASSSAATGVDGYTFGSGTRLTVV.

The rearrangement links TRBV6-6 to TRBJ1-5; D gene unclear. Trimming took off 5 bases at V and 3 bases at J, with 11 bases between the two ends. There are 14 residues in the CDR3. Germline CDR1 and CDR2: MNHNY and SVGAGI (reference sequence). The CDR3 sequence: CASSPGHLNQPQHF. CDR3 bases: TGTGCCAGCAGTCCTGGTCACCTCAATCAGCCCCAGCATTTT.

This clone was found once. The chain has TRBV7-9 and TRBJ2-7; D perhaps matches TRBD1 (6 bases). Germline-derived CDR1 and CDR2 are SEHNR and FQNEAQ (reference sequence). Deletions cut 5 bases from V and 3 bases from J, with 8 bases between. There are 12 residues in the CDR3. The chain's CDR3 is CASSATGYEQYF. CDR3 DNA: TGTGCCAGCAGCGCGACAGGCTACGAGCAGTACTTC.

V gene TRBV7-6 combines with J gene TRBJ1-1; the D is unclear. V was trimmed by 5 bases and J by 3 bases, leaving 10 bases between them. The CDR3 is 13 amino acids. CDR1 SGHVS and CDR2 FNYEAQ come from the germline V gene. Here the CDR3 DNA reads TGTGCCAGCAGCCTCACCCGAGACACTGAAGCTTTCTTT. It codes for CASSLTRDTEAFF. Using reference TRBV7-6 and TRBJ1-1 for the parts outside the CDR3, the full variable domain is GAGVSQSPRYKVTKRGQDVALRCDPISGHVSLYWYRQALGQGPEFLTYFNYEAQQDKSGLPNDRFSAERPEGSISTLTIQRTEQRDSAMYRCASSLTRDTEAFFGQGTRLTVV.

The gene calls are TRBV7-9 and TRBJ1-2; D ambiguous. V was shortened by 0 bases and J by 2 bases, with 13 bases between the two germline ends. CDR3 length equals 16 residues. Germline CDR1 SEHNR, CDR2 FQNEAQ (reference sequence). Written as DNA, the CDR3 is TGTGCCAGCAGCTTAGCAACTCTGACCAGGAACTATGGCTACACCTTC. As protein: CASSLATLTRNYGYTF.